This TCR beta chain was sequenced for a study of PD-L1 blockade in urothelial cancer. Turning to the study itself: It was at 3 weeks (second dose) and 6 weeks after treatment start that blood was analyzed.

The time point is: pretreatment peripheral blood. This table comes from immunoSEQ multiplex PCR, and its TCRdb copy is limited to in-frame clones, with some not included. The sample holds around 66,000 clones, roughly four fifths seen once. The junction had 9 bases not matched to a gene; V was cut back by 5 bases and J by 6 bases. The CDR3 is made up of 16 amino acids. In germline, CDR1 is SGHAT, CDR2 FQNNGV. This receptor was taken from a man aged 65-85 years with urothelial cancer. This specimen was PBMCs, taken around atezolizumab (anti-PD-L1) treatment. This chain links TRBV11-2 with TRBJ2-1; 11 bases map to TRBD2. Here the CDR3 reads CASSQQGLAGGNEQFF. DNA of the CDR3: TGTGCCAGCAGCCAGCAGGGGCTAGCGGGAGGCAATGAGCAGTTCTTC.